The 7 T cell receptor beta chains presented below share a single source sample, sequenced in a study of glioma-infiltrating T cells after dendritic cell vaccination. Using immunoSEQ multiplex PCR, the repertoire was profiled, and TCRdb retains in-frame clones only, with some absent. The table has roughly 80,000 clones, about nine tenths seen once. This sample's time point: after dendritic cell vaccination, including at tumor progression/relapse. The starting material was blood, obtained after dendritic cell vaccination. The receptors were gathered from a human donor with glioblastoma.

The chain uses TRBV13 and TRBJ2-3, with 7 bases fitting TRBD2. The CDR3 is 18 amino acids. Germline V gene sequence: CDR1 PRHDT, CDR2 FYEKMQ (reference sequence). J gave up 1 base and V 7 bases, and 17 bases lay outside the gene matches. CDR3 sequence (DNA): TGTGCCAGCATCTCCCAGAGGCGGGGGAGCGGGGGCACAGATACGCAGTATTTT. Residues: CASISQRRGSGGTDTQYF.

The J gene is TRBJ2-1, the V gene TRBV27, with unresolved D. The CDR3 totals 14 residues. The germline CDR1 and CDR2 sequences are MNHEY and SMNVEV (reference sequence). V was clipped by 7 bases and J by 2 bases, with 12 bases between them. DNA of the CDR3: TGTGCCAGCACCCTAGACCCAACCTACAATGAGCAGTTCTTC. This translates into CASTLDPTYNEQFF.

The rearrangement links TRBV5-4 to TRBJ2-3, with 12 bases lining up with TRBD2. The CDR3 is 16 amino acids. Germline V lookup: CDR1 SGHNT, CDR2 YYREEE (reference sequence). Losses at the gene ends were 0 bases for V and 4 bases for J; bases not matched to a gene: 3. As DNA, the CDR3 is TGTGCCAGCAGCTTGGAGCGACTAGCGGGGGCAGATACGCAGTATTTT. Amino acid sequence: CASSLERLAGADTQYF.

The chain couples TRBV18 to TRBJ2-1, with D possibly being TRBD1 (5 bases). V was trimmed by 6 bases and J by 8 bases, leaving 20 bases between them. Germline CDR1 and CDR2: KGHSH and LQKENI. The CDR3 covers 15 residues. CDR3 loop: CASSQGSGHEDEQFF. CDR3 bases: TGTGCCAGCTCCCAGGGCAGTGGGCATGAGGATGAGCAGTTCTTC.

This clone was counted once. The V and J genes are TRBV5-1 and TRBJ1-3, with a weak D call TRBD1 (5 bases). Per the germline V gene, CDR1 is SGHRS and CDR2 is YFSETQ. The CDR3 is 15 residues long. Between the trimmed V and J ends, which lost 3 bases and 0 bases, there was a span of 10 bases. The CDR3 coding sequence is TGCGCCAGCAGCTCCGACAGCAACTCTGGAAACACCATATATTTT. Amino acid sequence: CASSSDSNSGNTIYF.

This clone has a single count. CDR3 sequence: CASSSHGQGNYGYTF. The CDR3 DNA is TGTGCCAGCAGTTCTCATGGACAGGGAAACTATGGCTACACCTTC. The chain is built from TRBV28 and TRBJ1-2; 8 bases agree with TRBD1. Trimming took 4 bases from V and 2 from J; bases not matched to a gene: 6. The CDR3 runs 15 residues. Germline-derived CDR1 and CDR2 are MDHEN and SYDVKM.

The J gene is TRBJ1-4, the V gene TRBV4-1; possibly TRBD1 for D (5 bases). Germline CDR1 MGHRA, CDR2 YSYEKL. The length of the CDR3 is 15 residues. With 2 bases removed from V and 4 bases from J, the gap between germline ends came to 11 bases. CDR3 coding DNA: TGCGCCAGCAGCCAACCAGGGCGAAATAATGAAAAACTGTTTTTT. As protein: CASSQPGRNNEKLFF.